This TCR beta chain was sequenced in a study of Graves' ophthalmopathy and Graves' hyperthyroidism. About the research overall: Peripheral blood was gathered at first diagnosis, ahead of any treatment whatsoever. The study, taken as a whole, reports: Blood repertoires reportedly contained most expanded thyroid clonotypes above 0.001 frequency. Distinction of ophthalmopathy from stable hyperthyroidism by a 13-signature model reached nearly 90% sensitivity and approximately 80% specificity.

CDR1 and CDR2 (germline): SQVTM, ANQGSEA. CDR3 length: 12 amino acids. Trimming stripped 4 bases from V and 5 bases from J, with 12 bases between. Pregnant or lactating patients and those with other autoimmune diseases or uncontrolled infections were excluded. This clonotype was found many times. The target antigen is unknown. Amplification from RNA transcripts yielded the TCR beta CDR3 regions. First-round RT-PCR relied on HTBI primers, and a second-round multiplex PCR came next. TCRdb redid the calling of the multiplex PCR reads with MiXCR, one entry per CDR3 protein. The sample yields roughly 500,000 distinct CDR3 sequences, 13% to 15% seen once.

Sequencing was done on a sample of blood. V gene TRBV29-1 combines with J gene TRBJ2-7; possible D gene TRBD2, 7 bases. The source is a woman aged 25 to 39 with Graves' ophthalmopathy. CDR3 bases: TGCAGCGTTGGGGGGGGGCCTAACGAGCAGTACTTC. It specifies CSVGGGPNEQYF.